These 3 T cell receptor beta chains came from one sample sequenced in a study of vaccination and CD4 T cells after COVID-19. CD4+ T cells that had been cultured provided DNA sequenced with the Oncomine TCR Beta short-read assay. TCRdb ran MiXCR on the PCR reads and lists one entry per CDR3 protein. The profile covers around 12,000 distinct CDR3 sequences, with roughly 70% appearing a single time and approximately 10% taken by the ten largest. Their target antigens are unknown. Treatment of the sample: roughly 10-day PBMC culture with coronavirus spike peptide pools or control peptides (ViraFEST assay). The sample comprised CD4+ T cells from blood, cultured in vitro. The receptor set was obtained from a human donor who had recovered from COVID-19.

This chain joins TRBV20-1 and TRBJ1-5, with TRBD1 matching 9 bases. V was clipped by 6 bases and J by 5 bases; unmatched bases: 8. CDR3 length: 14 residues. CDR1 DFQATT and CDR2 SNEGSKA come from the germline V gene (reference sequence). In DNA, the CDR3 is TGCAGTGCCCTCGGGACAGGGTTGCATCAGCCCCAGCATTTT. Protein sequence: CSALGTGLHQPQHF.

This chain uses TRBV20-1 with TRBJ1-4; 7 nucleotides align to TRBD1. This CDR3 comprises 13 residues. V shed 3 bases, J shed 3 bases, and the junction held 1 base outside the gene matches. CDR1 DFQATT and CDR2 SNEGSKA come from the germline V gene (reference sequence). CDR3 DNA: TGCAGTGCTAGTAGGGGGCCTAATGAAAAACTGTTTTTT. Translating gives CSASRGPNEKLFF.

The V gene is TRBV2, the J gene TRBJ1-4; no firm D call. The CDR3 has 11 amino acids. CDR1 SNHLY and CDR2 FYNNEI come from the germline V gene. V lost 3 bases to trimming and J lost 10 bases, with 6 bases between them. For the CDR3, the DNA is TGTGCCAGCAGTGATTCAGCAAAACTGTTTTTT. It specifies CASSDSAKLFF.